The 8 T cell receptor beta chains below all came from one sample that was sequenced in a study of OX40 agonist ivuxolimab in advanced cancers. Clones were sequenced by immunoSEQ multiplex PCR, and TCRdb holds only the in-frame ones, with some missing. The data contain some 80,000 clones, just under 95% of them singletons. The material sequenced was CD4+ or CD8+ T cells sorted from blood, taken in a trial of the OX40 agonist ivuxolimab. The source is an adult with an advanced solid tumor such as melanoma, head and neck, liver or kidney cancer.

The chain carries TRBV7-3 and TRBJ2-3; 12 nucleotides line up with TRBD2. The length of the CDR3 is 19 residues. Trimming removed 10 bases from V and 4 bases from J; junction bases left unmatched: 21. Germline lookup yields CDR1 SGHTA and CDR2 FQGTGA. In DNA form, the CDR3 reads TGTGCCACCCGACGAAAGGAACTAGCGGGGGGCCTAGGCGCAGATACGCAGTATTTT. Protein: CATRRKELAGGLGADTQYF.

J is TRBJ2-5 and V is TRBV6-6, with D perhaps matching TRBD1 or TRBD2 (5 bases each). V was pared by 6 bases and J by 5 bases, with 19 bases between. The CDR3 runs 15 residues. Germline V gene data show CDR1 as MNHNY and CDR2 as SVGAGI (reference sequence). CDR3 in amino acids: CASRGSRRQGETQYF. In nucleotides, the CDR3 is TGTGCCAGCAGGGGGAGCAGGCGTCAGGGTGAGACCCAGTACTTC.

V usage is TRBV9 and J usage is TRBJ2-3; 12 bases fit TRBD2. CDR3 length equals 16 residues. Germline CDR1 SGDLS, CDR2 YYNGEE. V trimming: 2 bases; J trimming: 2 bases; junction bases outside the gene matches: 3. This CDR3 reads CASSVGLAGYTDTQYF. The DNA of the CDR3 is TGTGCCAGCAGCGTTGGACTAGCGGGATACACAGATACGCAGTATTTT.

J is TRBJ2-1 and V is TRBV27, with 9 bases lining up with TRBD2. This CDR3 comprises 15 residues. After removal of 2 bases from V and 5 bases from J, the junction contained 4 bases not matched to a gene. Germline V gives CDR1 MNHEY, CDR2 SMNVEV (reference sequence). The CDR3 reads CASSLVQRGDNEQFF. CDR3 DNA sequence: TGTGCCAGCAGTTTAGTCCAGCGGGGGGACAATGAGCAGTTCTTC.

The genes are TRBV5-1 and TRBJ1-5; TRBD1 is a possible D gene (5 bases). The germline V gene has CDR1 SGHRS and CDR2 YFSETQ. Trimming left V 4 bases short and J 9 bases short, with 17 bases between. CDR3 length: 14 amino acids. The CDR3 spells CASSPGTEGWPQHF. The CDR3 bases are TGCGCCAGCAGCCCGGGGACCGAGGGGTGGCCCCAGCATTTT.

The CDR3 coding sequence is TGCGCCAGCAGCTTGGACGGGGGCTCCTACAATGAGCAGTTCTTC. This sequence encodes CASSLDGGSYNEQFF. This sequence joins TRBV5-1 and TRBJ2-1; D perhaps matches TRBD2 (6 bases). The CDR3 runs 15 residues. The germline V gene encodes CDR1 SGHRS and CDR2 YFSETQ. Trimming shortened V by 0 bases and J by 0 bases, and 7 bases separated the two germline ends.

This rearrangement joins TRBV7-2 to TRBJ2-2; D is ambiguous. CDR1 SGHTA and CDR2 FQGNSA come from the germline V gene. V shed 5 bases and J shed 5 bases, with 18 bases lying between them. CDR3 length equals 16 residues. CDR3 amino acids: CASSPGARRGTGELFF. The DNA of the CDR3 is TGTGCCAGCAGCCCCGGTGCTAGGCGTGGGACCGGGGAGCTGTTTTTT.

This clone was counted once. The V and J genes are TRBV5-8 and TRBJ2-5, with D unclear. The ends were cut back, 4 bases at V and 1 base at J, with 17 bases in the middle. CDR1 and CDR2 (germline): SGHTS, YDEGEE. The CDR3 has 16 amino acids. The CDR3 bases are TGTGCCAGCAGCCTCCCCGGCGCTACCACCCAAGAGACCCAGTACTTC. Protein: CASSLPGATTQETQYF.